The clone carrying this TCR beta chain showed up just a few times. The antigen is unknown. The repertoire was sequenced with immunoSEQ multiplex PCR; TCRdb's copy has only in-frame clones and lacks some. The sample carries under 3,000 clones, more than 20% recorded once. These data are taken from a study of T cells in localized non-small cell lung cancer. Trimming removed 2 bases from V and 11 bases from J, with 12 bases in between. Germline CDR1 MNHGY, CDR2 SAAAGT. The CDR3 runs to 12 residues. Study observations and caveats: Multi-region tumor sequencing was not done, so intratumor heterogeneity could not be excluded. T cell clonality was highest in uninvolved adjacent lung, above tumor. Adjacent lung tissue had a median about 60 of the top 100 clones found in the tumor. Higher T cell density in the blood was associated with longer overall survival, whereas higher adjacent-lung clonality associated with shorter survival.

Source: lung tumor tissue, taken before any cancer treatment. The receptor comes from a female donor over 55 with stage I lung adenocarcinoma. The J gene is TRBJ1-1, the V gene TRBV6-8; no firm D call. The CDR3 reads CASSYEWLRAFF. Here the CDR3 DNA reads TGTGCCAGCAGTTACGAGTGGTTAAGGGCTTTCTTT.